This section outlines one T cell receptor beta chain sequence together with its context. This clone is a singleton in its sample. Base qualities are not at hand, and no much larger clone is one base apart. The sample is drawn from a study of T cell repertoires and HLA-DP antigens (dated by TCRdb to about 2018). About the full investigation: The study used an in vitro model of CD4+ T cell alloreactivity against allogeneic HLA-DP presented by transduced HeLa cells. The three donors, two male and one female, ranged from the 18-to-29 to the 60-to-69 age band. Compared with self, one alloantigen differed at one amino acid in the peptide-binding groove and the other differed at around eleven, modelling structurally similar versus dissimilar alloantigens.

The CDR3 numbers 15 residues from cysteine through phenylalanine. Here the CDR3 DNA is all that survives: 45 bases in frame from base 1. The junction shows trimming of 2 bases on V and 1 base on J, and the gene matches do not reach 4 bases of it. CDR1 and CDR2 are drawn from the germline V gene: LGHNA, YSLEER. After more than 12 days of expansion, cultured CD4+ cells were restimulated for less than 30 h with HeLa cells expressing the same allogeneic DPB1. To serve as antigen-presenting cells, the HeLa stimulator cells were retrovirally transduced with HLA-DPA1/DPB1, HLA-DM, invariant chain and CD80. Magnetic bead negative selection was used to isolate untouched CD4+ T cells from Ficoll-separated PBMC, with purity averaging around 98%. CD4+ responders were cocultured with 100 Gy-irradiated HeLa cells at a 3:1 ratio in medium containing around 50 U/mL IL-2 and about 9.8% human AB serum. Using magnetic beads, untouched CD4+ T cells were isolated from Ficoll-separated PBMC at around 98% purity, with only negligible CD8+ contamination. Donors were three healthy blood donors whose buffy coats supplied peripheral blood mononuclear cells. Each of the three donors was CMV seronegative. Genomic DNA was extracted with the DNeasy Blood & Tissue Kit.

General conclusions and limits of the study: The naive and memory CD4+ repertoires were not analysed as separate populations. Limitations were identified as the inclusion of only a few donors, the use of a non-physiological HeLa antigen-presenting system, and the use of total CD4+ responder cells. Clones undetected before culture had an average cumulative frequency of 36.3% against one allele and over 45% against the other.

TCRB CDR3 regions were amplified with the immunoSEQ multiplex PCR using forward primers for 54 TRBV segments and reverse primers for 13 TRBJ segments. Survey resolution, with a target of approximately 64,000 T cell genomes, was applied to the sequencing of cultured samples. Sequencing of the amplicons was done on an Illumina HiSeq System, giving 87 bp reads that spanned the CDR3. Per the source publication's procedure: Reads were corrected for PCR and sequencing errors, and CDR3 regions were defined by alignment to IMGT reference sequences. Synthetic template pools were used to estimate the numbers of templates and unique rearrangements. Clonality was computed by subtracting Pielou's evenness from 1. Richness was estimated with the Daley-Smith estimator. Morisita's index was used to measure repertoire overlap. Clones present in cultured samples but not detected in the pre-culture repertoire of the same donor were defined as low-abundance clones. TCRdb limited this immuneACCESS table to in-frame rearrangements with V and J called. A share of clones is missing; checked studies link under half to unresolved V genes, and the rest is unexplained. D and trimming come from the DNA, and the V and J calls and clone size come from that table. The sample table lists 4,000 or so clones, less than 85% of them with a count of one. About a fifth of the sample is in the top ten clones.

Specimen: CD137- CD4+ T cells from cultured PBMCs. The sequence was obtained from a woman between 18 and 29 years old in good health and CMV-seronegative. This chain is built from TRBV4-3 and TRBJ2-5; 7 nucleotides in the junction match TRBD1. The DNA is as follows: TGCGCCAGCAGCCAACACCGGGACAGCCAAGAGACCCAGTACTTC. This is translated as CASSQHRDSQETQYF.